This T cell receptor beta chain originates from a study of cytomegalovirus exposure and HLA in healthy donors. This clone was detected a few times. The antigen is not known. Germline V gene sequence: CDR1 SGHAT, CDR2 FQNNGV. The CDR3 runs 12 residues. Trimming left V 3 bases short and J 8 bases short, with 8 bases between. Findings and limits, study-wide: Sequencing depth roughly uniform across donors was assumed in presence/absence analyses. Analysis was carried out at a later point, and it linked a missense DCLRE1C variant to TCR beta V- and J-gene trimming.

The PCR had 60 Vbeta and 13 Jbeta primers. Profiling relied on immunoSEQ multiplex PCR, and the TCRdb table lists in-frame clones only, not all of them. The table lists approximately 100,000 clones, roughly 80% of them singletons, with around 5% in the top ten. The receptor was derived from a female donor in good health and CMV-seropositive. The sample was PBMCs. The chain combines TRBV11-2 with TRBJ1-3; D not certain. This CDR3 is CASSLGAYTIYF. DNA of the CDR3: TGTGCCAGCAGCTTGGGAGCCTACACCATATATTTT. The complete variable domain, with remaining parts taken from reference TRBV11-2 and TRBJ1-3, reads EAGVAQSPRYKIIEKRQSVAFWCNPISGHATLYWYQQILGQGPKLLIQFQNNGVVDDSQLPKDRFSAERLKGVDSTLKIQPAKLEDSAVYLCASSLGAYTIYFGEGSWLTVV.